This T cell receptor beta chain was identified during a study of T cells in narcolepsy. The repertoire was sequenced with immunoSEQ multiplex PCR; TCRdb's copy has only in-frame clones and lacks some. The sample records some 30,000 clones, roughly 80% being singletons. Trimming removed 6 bases from V and 3 bases from J, with 8 bases in between. The CDR3 is made up of 11 amino acids. CDR1 is GTSNPN and CDR2 is SVGIG in the germline V gene (reference sequence). This TCR was recovered from a human donor with narcolepsy. The genes are TRBV30 and TRBJ1-1, with D possibly being TRBD1 (6 bases). Material for sequencing was CD45RA- memory CD4+ T cells from PBMCs. CDR3 coding DNA: TGTGCCTGCTCAGGGGACACTGAAGCTTTCTTT. Its protein product is CACSGDTEAFF.